The sequence of this T cell receptor beta chain was determined in a study of blood T cells in healthy people across ages. Broader study findings: A strong correlation between TCR beta diversity and naive T cell percentage was seen.

A remark on this clonotype: Its antigen is currently unknown.

CDR1 and CDR2 from the germline V gene are LGHNT and FRNRAP. The V gene lost 7 bases and the J gene lost 3 bases, with 25 bases spanning the gap. The CDR3 has 17 residues. Combining a sample-barcoded 5' primer with a J-beta primer mix, a second PCR ran for 7 to 11 cycles. Each CDR3 protein gets one entry after TCRdb re-called the 5' RACE reads with MiXCR. This table holds 550,000 to 600,000 distinct CDR3 sequences, roughly 43% found once. Sequencing input: blood. The gene calls are TRBV12-5 and TRBJ2-7, with TRBD1 as a possible D gene (6 bases). The TCR comes from an elderly man in good health. The CDR3 loop is CASAQVGDMRARYEQYF. In nucleotides, the CDR3 is TGTGCTAGTGCCCAGGTAGGGGACATGCGGGCTCGCTACGAGCAGTACTTC. Based on the CDR3 plus reference TRBV12-5 and TRBJ2-7, the full variable domain is DARVTQTPRHKVTEMGQEVTMRCQPILGHNTVFWYRQTMMQGLELLAYFRNRAPLDDSGMPKDRFSAEMPDATLATLKIQPSEPRDSAVYFCASAQVGDMRARYEQYFGPGTRLTVT.